This is a list of T cell receptor beta chains from one sample in a study of cytomegalovirus exposure and HLA in healthy donors. Only in-frame clones appear in the TCRdb table, and some are missing; sequencing was by immunoSEQ multiplex PCR. The profile shows around 150,000 clones, roughly 80% of them singletons. The sequenced material came from PBMCs. These TCRs come from a woman aged 40-49 years in good health and CMV-seropositive. Both conserved end residues are part of each CDR3. A D gene is named only where the DNA matches it firmly. A clone size is listed for some rows: how often the clone was seen (once, few, many), or a class if it is expanded.

cdr3_length	d_call	v_call	clone_size	j_call	cdr3_aa	cdr3_nt
15	TRBD1	TRBV28	once	TRBJ1-1	CASSLRQGAHTEAFF	TGTGCCAGCAGTTTACGGCAGGGGGCGCACACTGAAGCTTTCTTT
12	-	TRBV30	-	TRBJ2-7	CAWSRDFYEQYF	TGTGCCTGGAGTCGGGATTTCTACGAGCAGTACTTC
14	TRBD2	TRBV2	-	TRBJ2-7	CASTVSGRTGEQYF	TGTGCCAGCACGGTTAGCGGGAGAACGGGGGAGCAGTACTTC
14	TRBD1	TRBV6-1	-	TRBJ1-4	CASSSSGGNEKLFF	TGTGCCAGCAGCTCTTCAGGGGGAAATGAAAAACTGTTTTTT
13	TRBD1	TRBV25-1	-	TRBJ1-6	CASNRDSYSPLHF	TGTGCCAGCAACCGGGACAGTTATTCACCCCTCCACTTT
14	-	TRBV7-9	-	TRBJ2-7	CASSLDLSSYEQYF	TGTGCCAGCAGCTTAGATCTTAGCAGCTACGAGCAGTACTTC
13	-	TRBV4-3	few	TRBJ1-1	CASSLEDGTEAFF	TGCGCCAGCAGCCTGGAGGACGGCACTGAAGCTTTCTTT
14	TRBD2	TRBV2	-	TRBJ2-1	CASSAGTSYNEQFF	TGTGCCAGCAGTGCCGGGACTAGTTACAATGAGCAGTTCTTC
14	-	TRBV28	-	TRBJ1-3	CASGGVLSGNTIYF	TGTGCCAGCGGAGGGGTCCTCTCTGGAAACACCATATATTTT
13	TRBD1	TRBV2	-	TRBJ1-2	CASHSTGDYGYTF	TGTGCCAGCCACTCGACAGGGGACTATGGCTACACCTTC
18	-	TRBV27	-	TRBJ1-6	CASSFRSVESSYNSPLHF	TGTGCCAGCAGTTTCCGTTCGGTAGAGAGCTCCTATAATTCACCCCTCCACTTT
16	TRBD2	TRBV11-2	-	TRBJ2-5	CASSNGLASYQETQYF	TGTGCCAGCAGCAACGGACTAGCGTCGTACCAAGAGACCCAGTACTTC
15	-	TRBV19	few	TRBJ1-1	CASSISTGMNTEAFF	TGTGCCAGTAGTATCTCGACGGGAATGAACACTGAAGCTTTCTTT
12	-	TRBV9	-	TRBJ1-1	CASSVAGGEAFF	TGTGCCAGCAGCGTAGCCGGAGGGGAAGCTTTCTTT
12	TRBD1	TRBV28	-	TRBJ1-1	CASKAGGTEAFF	TGTGCCAGCAAAGCAGGGGGGACTGAAGCTTTCTTT
13	TRBD2	TRBV2	-	TRBJ2-3	CASSGLAGDTQYF	TGTGCCAGCAGTGGACTAGCGGGAGATACGCAGTATTTT
15	-	TRBV10-3	-	TRBJ1-4	CAISGGGSHNEKLFF	TGTGCCATCAGTGGCGGAGGGAGTCATAATGAAAAACTGTTTTTT
12	-	TRBV7-2	-	TRBJ2-7	CASSSQPYEQYF	TGTGCCAGCAGCTCACAGCCCTACGAGCAGTACTTC
11	-	TRBV20-1	-	TRBJ2-7	CSARDPNEQYF	TGCAGTGCTAGAGATCCCAACGAGCAGTACTTC
15	TRBD2	TRBV30	-	TRBJ2-1	CAGRLAGARVNEQFF	TGTGCCGGACGGCTAGCGGGAGCGAGGGTCAATGAGCAGTTCTTC
13	TRBD1	TRBV27	-	TRBJ1-1	CASSPTRDRGAFF	TGTGCCAGCAGTCCTACCCGGGACAGAGGGGCTTTCTTT
16	TRBD1	TRBV7-2	-	TRBJ2-7	CASSTRDRGTPYEQYF	TGTGCCAGCAGCACCCGCGACAGGGGAACACCTTACGAGCAGTACTTC
15	-	TRBV28	-	TRBJ1-2	CATEGRWIANYGYTF	TGTGCCACAGAGGGTAGGTGGATAGCTAACTATGGCTACACCTTC
15	TRBD2	TRBV19	-	TRBJ2-5	CASSRVAGGQETQYF	TGTGCCAGTAGTCGGGTAGCGGGGGGACAAGAGACCCAGTACTTC
16	TRBD2	TRBV7-3	-	TRBJ2-1	CASSQILAGVHNEQFF	TGTGCCAGCAGCCAAATACTAGCGGGGGTACACAATGAGCAGTTCTTC
15	TRBD1	TRBV7-8	-	TRBJ2-5	CASSPITGGAETQYF	TGTGCCAGCAGCCCAATTACAGGGGGCGCAGAGACCCAGTACTTC
12	-	TRBV7-9	-	TRBJ1-2	CSSSSSNYGYTF	TGTTCCAGCAGCTCTAGTAACTATGGCTACACCTTC
15	TRBD2	TRBV2	-	TRBJ2-1	CASSELGLAGGRKFF	TGTGCCAGCAGTGAACTCGGGCTAGCGGGAGGGCGTAAATTCTTC
14	-	TRBV6-5	-	TRBJ2-3	CASTRRAGADTQYF	TGTGCCAGCACCAGACGGGCCGGGGCAGATACGCAGTATTTT
14	-	TRBV27	-	TRBJ1-2	CASSPRFLGGGYTF	TGTGCCAGCAGTCCCCGATTTTTGGGGGGGGGCTACACCTTC
15	TRBD2	TRBV6-5	-	TRBJ2-7	CASSYSVAGSYEQYF	TGTGCCAGCAGTTACTCGGTAGCGGGGTCCTACGAGCAGTACTTC
14	-	TRBV28	-	TRBJ1-1	CASSSPKTSFEAFF	TGTGCCAGCAGTTCCCCAAAAACATCCTTCGAAGCTTTCTTT
18	TRBD2	TRBV28	-	TRBJ2-1	CASSSRTSGRFAYNEQFF	TGTGCCAGCAGTTCTCGGACTAGCGGGAGATTTGCCTACAATGAGCAGTTCTTC
14	TRBD2	TRBV30	once	TRBJ2-3	CAWSHAGGIDTQYF	TGTGCCTGGAGTCACGCGGGGGGAATAGATACGCAGTATTTT
15	-	TRBV30	-	TRBJ1-5	CAWSPIDSRYQPQHF	TGTGCCTGGAGTCCAATCGACAGCCGATATCAGCCCCAGCATTTT
14	TRBD1	TRBV18	few	TRBJ2-1	CASSPDRGLNEQFF	TGTGCCAGCTCACCAGACAGGGGGCTCAATGAGCAGTTCTTC
17	TRBD1	TRBV18	-	TRBJ1-5	CASSPLLDRVVNQPQHF	TGTGCCAGCTCACCCCTACTAGACAGGGTGGTTAATCAGCCCCAGCATTTT
15	TRBD2	TRBV6-1	-	TRBJ2-7	CASTESISGVYEQYF	TGTGCCAGCACCGAATCGATTAGCGGGGTGTACGAGCAGTACTTC
15	TRBD1	TRBV7-3	once	TRBJ2-2	CASSLSRQGNGELFF	TGTGCCAGCAGCCTCTCTCGACAGGGTAACGGGGAGCTGTTTTTT
13	-	TRBV27	-	TRBJ2-7	CASSLSRLYEQYF	TGTGCCAGCAGTTTATCCAGACTTTACGAGCAGTACTTC
17	TRBD1	TRBV11-2	-	TRBJ2-7	CASSLVGAGTGTYEQYF	TGTGCCAGCAGCTTAGTCGGTGCCGGGACAGGGACCTACGAGCAGTACTTC
14	-	TRBV30	-	TRBJ1-1	CAWSREPLNTEAFF	TGTGCCTGGAGTCGGGAACCTCTGAACACTGAAGCTTTCTTT
15	-	TRBV25-1	-	TRBJ1-3	CASRTDRPSGNTIYF	TGTGCCAGCAGAACAGACAGGCCTTCTGGAAACACCATATATTTT
15	TRBD1	TRBV6-6	-	TRBJ2-7	CASRTVGQGIHEQYF	TGTGCCAGCAGGACAGTGGGACAGGGGATCCACGAGCAGTACTTC
13	-	TRBV19	-	TRBJ1-5	CASLSRANQPQHF	TGTGCCAGTCTCTCCAGGGCCAATCAGCCCCAGCATTTT
13	-	TRBV27	-	TRBJ2-3	CASSFGPTDTQYF	TGTGCCAGCAGTTTTGGGCCCACAGATACGCAGTATTTT
15	TRBD2	TRBV30	-	TRBJ2-5	CAWSVGLAGVETQYF	TGTGCCTGGAGCGTGGGACTAGCGGGAGTAGAGACCCAGTACTTC
13	TRBD1	TRBV7-9	few	TRBJ1-2	CASNRQGDYGYTF	TGTGCCAGCAATCGGCAGGGGGACTATGGCTACACCTTC
17	-	TRBV2	-	TRBJ1-5	CASEVSSNPFSNQPQHF	TGTGCCAGCGAGGTCAGTTCCAACCCATTTAGCAATCAGCCCCAGCATTTT
14	-	TRBV6-5	-	TRBJ1-2	CASSYMDSIYGYTF	TGTGCCAGCAGTTACATGGACAGCATCTATGGCTACACCTTC
14	-	TRBV19	-	TRBJ1-1	CASSKGPRGTEAFF	TGTGCCAGTAGTAAAGGGCCACGGGGCACTGAAGCTTTCTTT
12	TRBD1	TRBV29-1	-	TRBJ2-3	CSVDRGGDTQYF	TGCAGCGTGGACAGGGGGGGAGATACGCAGTATTTT
16	TRBD2	TRBV7-6	-	TRBJ2-3	CASSLRGLAGTDTQYF	TGTGCCAGCAGCTTAAGAGGGCTAGCGGGCACAGATACGCAGTATTTT
16	-	TRBV5-6	-	TRBJ2-3	CASRETRGLSTDTQYF	TGTGCCAGCAGAGAGACGCGGGGACTTAGCACAGATACGCAGTATTTT
15	TRBD2	TRBV2	-	TRBJ2-2	CASSDIAGGTGELFF	TGTGCCAGCAGCGATATAGCGGGAGGGACCGGGGAGCTGTTTTTT